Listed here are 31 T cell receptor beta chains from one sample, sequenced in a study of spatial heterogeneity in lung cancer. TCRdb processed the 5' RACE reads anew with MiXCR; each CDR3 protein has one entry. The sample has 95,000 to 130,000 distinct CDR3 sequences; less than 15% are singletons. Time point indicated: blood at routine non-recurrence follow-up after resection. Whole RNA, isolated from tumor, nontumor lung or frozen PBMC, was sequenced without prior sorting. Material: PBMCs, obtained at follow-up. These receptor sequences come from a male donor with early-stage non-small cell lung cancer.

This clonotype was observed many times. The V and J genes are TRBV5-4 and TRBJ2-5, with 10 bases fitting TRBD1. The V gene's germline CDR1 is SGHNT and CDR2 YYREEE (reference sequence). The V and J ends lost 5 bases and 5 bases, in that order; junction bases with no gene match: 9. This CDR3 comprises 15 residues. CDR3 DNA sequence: TGTGCCAGCAGACAACGACAGGGGGCGGGGGAGACCCAGTACTTC. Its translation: CASRQRQGAGETQYF.

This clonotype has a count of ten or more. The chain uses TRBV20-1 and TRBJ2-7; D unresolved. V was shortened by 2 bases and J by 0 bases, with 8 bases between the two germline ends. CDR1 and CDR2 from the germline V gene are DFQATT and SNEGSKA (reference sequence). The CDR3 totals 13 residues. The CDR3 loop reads CSARLGISYEQYF. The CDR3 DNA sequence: TGCAGTGCTAGATTGGGTATCTCCTACGAGCAGTACTTC.

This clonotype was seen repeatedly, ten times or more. In DNA, the CDR3 is TGTGCCAGTAGTATGTATGGACACCACATTTCCTACGAGCAGTACTTC. Protein: CASSMYGHHISYEQYF. The rearrangement uses TRBV19 and TRBJ2-7; the D gene is possibly TRBD1 (5 bases). The CDR3 loop spans 16 amino acids. The germline V gene has CDR1 LNHDA and CDR2 SQIVND (reference sequence). V lost 3 bases and J lost 1, with 16 bases in between.

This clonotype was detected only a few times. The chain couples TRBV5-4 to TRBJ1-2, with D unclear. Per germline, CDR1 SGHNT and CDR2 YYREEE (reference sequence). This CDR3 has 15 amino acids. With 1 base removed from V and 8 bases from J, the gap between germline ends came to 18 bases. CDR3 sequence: CASSLKSYGPRGYTF. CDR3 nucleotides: TGTGCCAGCAGCTTGAAGTCTTACGGACCCAGGGGCTACACCTTC.

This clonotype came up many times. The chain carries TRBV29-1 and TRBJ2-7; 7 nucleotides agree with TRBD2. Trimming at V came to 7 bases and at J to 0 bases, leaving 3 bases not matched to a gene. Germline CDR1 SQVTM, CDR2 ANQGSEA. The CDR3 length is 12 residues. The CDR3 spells CSARDYSYEQYF. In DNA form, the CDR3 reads TGCAGCGCCCGGGACTACTCCTACGAGCAGTACTTC.

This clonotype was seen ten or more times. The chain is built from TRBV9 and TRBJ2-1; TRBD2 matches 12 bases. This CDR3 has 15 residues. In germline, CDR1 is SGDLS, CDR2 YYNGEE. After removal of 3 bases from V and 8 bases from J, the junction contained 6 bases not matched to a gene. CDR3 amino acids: CASSDVTSGGHEQFF. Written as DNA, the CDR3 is TGTGCCAGCAGCGATGTGACTAGCGGGGGCCATGAGCAGTTCTTC. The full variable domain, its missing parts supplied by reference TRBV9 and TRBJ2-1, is DSGVTQTPKHLITATGQRVTLRCSPRSGDLSVYWYQQSLDQGLQFLIQYYNGEERAKGNILERFSAQQFPDLHSELNLSSLELGDSALYFCASSDVTSGGHEQFFGPGTRLTVL.

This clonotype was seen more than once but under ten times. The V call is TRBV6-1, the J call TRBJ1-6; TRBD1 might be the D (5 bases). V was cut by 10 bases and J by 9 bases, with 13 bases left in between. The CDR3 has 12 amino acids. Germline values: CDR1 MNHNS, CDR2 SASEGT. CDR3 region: CATVGGGSPLHF. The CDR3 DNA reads TGTGCCACCGTGGGGGGTGGTTCACCCCTCCACTTT.

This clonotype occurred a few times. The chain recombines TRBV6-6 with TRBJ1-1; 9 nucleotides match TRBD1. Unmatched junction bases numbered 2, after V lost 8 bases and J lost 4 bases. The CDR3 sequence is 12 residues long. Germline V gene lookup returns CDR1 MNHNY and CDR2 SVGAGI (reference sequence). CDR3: CASGDRATEAFF. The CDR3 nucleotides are TGTGCCAGCGGGGACAGGGCCACTGAAGCTTTCTTT.

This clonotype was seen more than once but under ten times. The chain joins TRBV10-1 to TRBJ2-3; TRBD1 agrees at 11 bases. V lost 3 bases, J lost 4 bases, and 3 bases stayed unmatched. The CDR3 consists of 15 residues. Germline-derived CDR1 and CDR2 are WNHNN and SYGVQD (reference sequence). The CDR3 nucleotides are TGCGCCAGCAGTGAAGGACAGGGGGCTTCAGATACGCAGTATTTT. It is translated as CASSEGQGASDTQYF.

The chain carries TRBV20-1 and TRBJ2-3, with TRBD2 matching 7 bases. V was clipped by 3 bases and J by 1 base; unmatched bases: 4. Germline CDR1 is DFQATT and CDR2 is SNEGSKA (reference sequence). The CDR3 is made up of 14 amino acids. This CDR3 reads CSARRGSGTDTQYF. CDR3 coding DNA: TGCAGTGCTAGGCGGGGGAGCGGCACAGATACGCAGTATTTT.

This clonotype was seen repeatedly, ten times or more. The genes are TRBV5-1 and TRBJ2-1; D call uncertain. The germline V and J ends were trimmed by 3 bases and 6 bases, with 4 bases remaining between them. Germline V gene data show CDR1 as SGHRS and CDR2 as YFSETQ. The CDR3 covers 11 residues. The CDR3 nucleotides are TGCGCCAGCAGCTGGGGCAATGAGCAGTTCTTC. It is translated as CASSWGNEQFF.

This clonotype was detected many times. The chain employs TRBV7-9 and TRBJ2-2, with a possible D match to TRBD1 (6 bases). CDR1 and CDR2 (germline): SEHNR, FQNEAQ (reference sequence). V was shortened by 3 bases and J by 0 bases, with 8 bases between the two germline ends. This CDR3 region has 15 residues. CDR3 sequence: CASSFTGTNTGELFF. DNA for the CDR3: TGTGCCAGCAGCTTTACAGGGACGAACACCGGGGAGCTGTTTTTT.

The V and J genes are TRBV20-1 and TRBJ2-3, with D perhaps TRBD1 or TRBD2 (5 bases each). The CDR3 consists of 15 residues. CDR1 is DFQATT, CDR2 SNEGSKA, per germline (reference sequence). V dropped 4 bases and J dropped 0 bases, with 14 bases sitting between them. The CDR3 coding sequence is TGCAGTGCTAAAGAGGGGTCATCTAGCACAGATACGCAGTATTTT. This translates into CSAKEGSSSTDTQYF.

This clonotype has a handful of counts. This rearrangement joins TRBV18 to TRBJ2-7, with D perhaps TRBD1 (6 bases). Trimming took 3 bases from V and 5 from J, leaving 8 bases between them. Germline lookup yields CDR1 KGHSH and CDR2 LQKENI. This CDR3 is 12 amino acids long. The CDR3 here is CASSPTGNEQYF. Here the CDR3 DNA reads TGTGCCAGCTCACCTACAGGGAACGAGCAGTACTTC.

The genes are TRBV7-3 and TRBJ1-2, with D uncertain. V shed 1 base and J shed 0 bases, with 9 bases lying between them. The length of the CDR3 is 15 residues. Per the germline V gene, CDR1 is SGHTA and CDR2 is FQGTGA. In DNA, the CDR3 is TGTGCCAGCAGCTTAAGCACGGAAGCTAACTATGGCTACACCTTC. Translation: CASSLSTEANYGYTF.

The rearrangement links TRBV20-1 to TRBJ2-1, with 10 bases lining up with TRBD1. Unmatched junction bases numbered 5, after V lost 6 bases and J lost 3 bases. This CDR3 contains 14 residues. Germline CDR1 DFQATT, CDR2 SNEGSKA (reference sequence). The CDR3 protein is CSARDRGIYNEQFF. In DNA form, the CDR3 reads TGCAGTGCCAGGGACAGGGGAATCTACAATGAGCAGTTCTTC.

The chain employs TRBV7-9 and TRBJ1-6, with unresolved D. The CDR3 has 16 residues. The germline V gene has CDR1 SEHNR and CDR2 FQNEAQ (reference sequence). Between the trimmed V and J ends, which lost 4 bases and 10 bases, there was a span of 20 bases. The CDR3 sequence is CASSSQETGRWSPLHF. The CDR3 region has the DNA TGTGCCAGCAGCTCACAAGAGACCGGGCGGTGGTCACCCCTCCACTTT.

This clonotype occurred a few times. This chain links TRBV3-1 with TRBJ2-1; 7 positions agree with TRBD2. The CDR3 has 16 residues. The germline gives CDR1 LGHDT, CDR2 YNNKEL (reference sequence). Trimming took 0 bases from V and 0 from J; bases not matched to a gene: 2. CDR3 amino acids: CASSQEPSGSYNEQFF. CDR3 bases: TGTGCCAGCAGCCAAGAACCTAGCGGCTCCTACAATGAGCAGTTCTTC.

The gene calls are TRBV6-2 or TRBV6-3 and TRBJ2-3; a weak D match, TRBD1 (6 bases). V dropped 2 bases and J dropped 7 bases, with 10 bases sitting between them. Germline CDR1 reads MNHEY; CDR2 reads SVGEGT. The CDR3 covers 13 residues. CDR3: CASSYAGTNTQYF. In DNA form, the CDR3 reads TGTGCCAGCAGTTACGCCGGGACAAATACGCAGTATTTT.

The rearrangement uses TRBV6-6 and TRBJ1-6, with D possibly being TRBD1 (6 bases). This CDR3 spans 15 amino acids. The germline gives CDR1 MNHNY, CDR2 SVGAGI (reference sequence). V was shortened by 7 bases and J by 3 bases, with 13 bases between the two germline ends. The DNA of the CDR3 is TGTGCCAGCACCGGGGGGCAGGTCTATAATTCACCCCTCCACTTT. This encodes CASTGGQVYNSPLHF.

The CDR3 DNA reads TGCAGTGCTGGATCCGGGACAGGCTCCTACGAGCAGTACTTC. This translates into CSAGSGTGSYEQYF. The chain combines TRBV20-1 with TRBJ2-7; 8 bases agree with TRBD1. Germline trimming cut 5 bases from V and 0 bases from J; bases unmatched to any gene: 6. Germline V lookup: CDR1 DFQATT, CDR2 SNEGSKA (reference sequence). This CDR3 spans 14 amino acids.

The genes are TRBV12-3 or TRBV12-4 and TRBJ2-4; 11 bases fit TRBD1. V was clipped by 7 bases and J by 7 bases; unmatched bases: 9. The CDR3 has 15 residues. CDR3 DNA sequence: TGTGCCAGCACCCCGAGGGGGACAGGGGGTAACATTCAGTACTTC. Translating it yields CASTPRGTGGNIQYF.

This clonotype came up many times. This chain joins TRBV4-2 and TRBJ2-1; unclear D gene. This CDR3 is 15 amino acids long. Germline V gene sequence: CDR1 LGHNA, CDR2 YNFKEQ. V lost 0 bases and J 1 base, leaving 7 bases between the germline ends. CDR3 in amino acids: CASSQERRSYNEQFF. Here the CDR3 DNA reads TGTGCCAGCAGCCAAGAGCGAAGGTCCTACAATGAGCAGTTCTTC.

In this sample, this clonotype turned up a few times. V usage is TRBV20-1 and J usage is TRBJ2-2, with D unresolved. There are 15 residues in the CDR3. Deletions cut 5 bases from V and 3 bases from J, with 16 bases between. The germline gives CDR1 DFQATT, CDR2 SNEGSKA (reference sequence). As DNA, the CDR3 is TGCAGTGCTTCGGAACCCCTTAGGGACACCGGGGAGCTGTTTTTT. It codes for CSASEPLRDTGELFF.

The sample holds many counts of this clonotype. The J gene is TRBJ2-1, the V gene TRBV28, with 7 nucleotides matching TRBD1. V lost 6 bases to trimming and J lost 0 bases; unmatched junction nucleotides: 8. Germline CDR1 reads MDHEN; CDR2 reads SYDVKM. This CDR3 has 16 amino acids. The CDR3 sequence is CASSFRGGPSYNEQFF. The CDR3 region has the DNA TGTGCCAGCAGCTTCAGAGGGGGCCCCTCCTACAATGAGCAGTTCTTC. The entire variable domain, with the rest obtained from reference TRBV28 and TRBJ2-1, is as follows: DVKVTQSSRYLVKRTGEKVFLECVQDMDHENMFWYRQDPGLGLRLIYFSYDVKMKEKGDIPEGYSVSREKKERFSLILESASTNQTSMYLCASSFRGGPSYNEQFFGPGTRLTVL.

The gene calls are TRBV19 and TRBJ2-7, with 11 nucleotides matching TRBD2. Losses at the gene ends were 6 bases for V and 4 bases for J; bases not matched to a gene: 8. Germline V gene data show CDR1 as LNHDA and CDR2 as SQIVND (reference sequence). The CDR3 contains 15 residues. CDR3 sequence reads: CASRLRLAGPYEQYF. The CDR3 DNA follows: TGTGCCAGTAGACTCCGACTAGCGGGGCCGTACGAGCAGTACTTC.

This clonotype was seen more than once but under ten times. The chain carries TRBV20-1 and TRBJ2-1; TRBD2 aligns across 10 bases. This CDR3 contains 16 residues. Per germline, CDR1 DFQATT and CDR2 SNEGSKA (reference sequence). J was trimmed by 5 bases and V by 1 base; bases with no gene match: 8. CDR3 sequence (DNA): TGCAGTGCTAGAGCGGAGCGGGGGGGGTGGAACAATGAGCAGTTCTTC. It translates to CSARAERGGWNNEQFF.

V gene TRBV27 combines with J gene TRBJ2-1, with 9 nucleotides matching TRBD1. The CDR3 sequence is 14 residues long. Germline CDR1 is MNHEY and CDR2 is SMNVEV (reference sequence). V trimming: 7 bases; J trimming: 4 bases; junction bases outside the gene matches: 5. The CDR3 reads CASMFGTGYNEQFF. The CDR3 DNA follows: TGTGCCAGCATGTTCGGGACAGGGTACAATGAGCAGTTCTTC.

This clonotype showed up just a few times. DNA of the CDR3: TGTGCCACCCGGACTAGCGGGGGATATTCCTACGAGCAGTACTTC. It encodes CATRTSGGYSYEQYF. This sequence joins TRBV10-3 and TRBJ2-7; 13 bases are shared with TRBD2. This CDR3 is 15 amino acids long. CDR1 ENHRY and CDR2 SYGVKD come from the germline V gene. Losses at the gene ends were 10 bases for V and 1 base for J; bases not matched to a gene: 7.

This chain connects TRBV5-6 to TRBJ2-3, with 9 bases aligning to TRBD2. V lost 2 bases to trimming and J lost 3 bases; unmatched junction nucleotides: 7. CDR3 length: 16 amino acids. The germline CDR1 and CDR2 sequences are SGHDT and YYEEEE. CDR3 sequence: CASSFGAGGRTDTQYF. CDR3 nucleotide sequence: TGTGCCAGCAGCTTTGGAGCGGGGGGAAGGACAGATACGCAGTATTTT.

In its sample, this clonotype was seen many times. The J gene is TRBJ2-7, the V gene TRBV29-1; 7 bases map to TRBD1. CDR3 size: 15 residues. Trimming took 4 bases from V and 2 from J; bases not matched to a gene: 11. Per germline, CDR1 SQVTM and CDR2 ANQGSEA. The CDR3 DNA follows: TGCAGCGTTGCTGGGGGACCGGGACAGCCCTACGAGCAGTACTTC. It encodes CSVAGGPGQPYEQYF.